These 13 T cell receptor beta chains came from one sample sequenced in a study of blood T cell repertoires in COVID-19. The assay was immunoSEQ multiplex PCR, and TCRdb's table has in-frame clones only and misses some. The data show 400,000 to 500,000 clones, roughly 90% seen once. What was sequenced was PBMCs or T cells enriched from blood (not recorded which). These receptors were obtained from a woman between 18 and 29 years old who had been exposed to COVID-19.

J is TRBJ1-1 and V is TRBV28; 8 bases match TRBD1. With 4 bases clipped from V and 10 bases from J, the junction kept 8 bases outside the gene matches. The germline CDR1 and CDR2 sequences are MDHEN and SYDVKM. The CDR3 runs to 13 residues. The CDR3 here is CASSSSPGGLAFF. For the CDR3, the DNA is TGTGCCAGCAGTTCGTCCCCAGGGGGCTTAGCTTTCTTT.

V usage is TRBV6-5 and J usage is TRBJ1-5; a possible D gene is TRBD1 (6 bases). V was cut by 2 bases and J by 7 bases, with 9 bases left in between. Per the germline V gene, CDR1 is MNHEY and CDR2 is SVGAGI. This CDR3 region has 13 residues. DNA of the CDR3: TGTGCCAGCAGTTACCCTCAGGGGCAGCCCCAGCATTTT. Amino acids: CASSYPQGQPQHF.

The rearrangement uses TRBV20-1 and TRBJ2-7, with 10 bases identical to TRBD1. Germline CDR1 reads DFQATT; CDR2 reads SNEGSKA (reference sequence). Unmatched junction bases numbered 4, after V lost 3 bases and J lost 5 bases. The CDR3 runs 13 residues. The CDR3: CSASRDRGDEQYF. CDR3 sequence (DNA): TGCAGTGCTAGTCGGGACAGGGGCGACGAGCAGTACTTC.

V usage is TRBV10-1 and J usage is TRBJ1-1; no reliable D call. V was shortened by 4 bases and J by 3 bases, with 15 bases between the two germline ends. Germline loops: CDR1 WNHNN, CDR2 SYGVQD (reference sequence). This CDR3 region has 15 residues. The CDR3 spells CASSVRGPSHTEAFF. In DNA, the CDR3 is TGCGCCAGCAGTGTCCGCGGGCCCAGCCACACTGAAGCTTTCTTT.

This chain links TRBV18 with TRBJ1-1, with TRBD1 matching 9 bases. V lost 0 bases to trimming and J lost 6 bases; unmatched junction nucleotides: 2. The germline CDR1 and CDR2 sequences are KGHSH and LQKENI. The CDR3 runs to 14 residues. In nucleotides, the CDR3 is TGTGCCAGCTCACCACCGACAGGGGGGGCTGAAGCTTTCTTT. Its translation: CASSPPTGGAEAFF.

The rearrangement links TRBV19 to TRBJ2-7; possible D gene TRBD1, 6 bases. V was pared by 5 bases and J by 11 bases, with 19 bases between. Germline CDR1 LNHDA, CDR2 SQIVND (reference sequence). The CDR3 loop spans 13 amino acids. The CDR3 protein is CASSPQGLGQEYF. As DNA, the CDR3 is TGTGCCAGTAGTCCACAGGGCCTGGGGCAGGAGTACTTC. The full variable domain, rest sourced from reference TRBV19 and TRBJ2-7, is DGGITQSPKYLFRKEGQNVTLSCEQNLNHDAMYWYRQDPGQGLRLIYYSQIVNDFQKGDIAEGYSVSREKKESFPLTVTSAQKNPTAFYLCASSPQGLGQEYFGPGTRLTVT.

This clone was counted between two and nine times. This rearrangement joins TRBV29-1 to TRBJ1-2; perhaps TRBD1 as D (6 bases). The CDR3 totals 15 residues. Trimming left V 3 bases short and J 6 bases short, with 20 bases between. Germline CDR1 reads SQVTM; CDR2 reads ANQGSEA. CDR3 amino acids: CSVEDRDTRSDGYTF. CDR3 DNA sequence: TGCAGCGTTGAGGACCGGGACACTCGATCAGATGGCTACACCTTC.

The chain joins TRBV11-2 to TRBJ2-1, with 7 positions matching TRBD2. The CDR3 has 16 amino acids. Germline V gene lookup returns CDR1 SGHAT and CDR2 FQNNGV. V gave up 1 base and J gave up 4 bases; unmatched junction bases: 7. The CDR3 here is CASSLASGVFYNEQFF. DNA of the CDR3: TGTGCCAGCAGCTTAGCGAGCGGGGTTTTTTACAATGAGCAGTTCTTC.

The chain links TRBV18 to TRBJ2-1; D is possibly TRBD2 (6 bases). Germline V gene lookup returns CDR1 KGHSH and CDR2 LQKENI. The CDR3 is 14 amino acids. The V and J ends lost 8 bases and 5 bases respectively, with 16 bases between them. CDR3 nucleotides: TGTGCCAGCCAACTCCCGGGAGCGAACAATGAGCAGTTCTTC. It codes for CASQLPGANNEQFF.

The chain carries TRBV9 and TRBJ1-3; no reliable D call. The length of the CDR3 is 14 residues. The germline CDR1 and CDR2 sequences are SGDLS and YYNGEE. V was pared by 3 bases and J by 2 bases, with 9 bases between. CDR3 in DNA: TGTGCCAGCAGCGACGGCGGAGCTGGAAACACCATATATTTT. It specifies CASSDGGAGNTIYF.

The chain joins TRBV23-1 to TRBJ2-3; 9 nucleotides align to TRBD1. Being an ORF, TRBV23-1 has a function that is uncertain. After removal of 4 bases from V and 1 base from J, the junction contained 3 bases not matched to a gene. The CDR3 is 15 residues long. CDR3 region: CASSPGTGRTDTQYF. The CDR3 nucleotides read TGCGCCAGCAGTCCGGGGACAGGGCGCACAGATACGCAGTATTTT.

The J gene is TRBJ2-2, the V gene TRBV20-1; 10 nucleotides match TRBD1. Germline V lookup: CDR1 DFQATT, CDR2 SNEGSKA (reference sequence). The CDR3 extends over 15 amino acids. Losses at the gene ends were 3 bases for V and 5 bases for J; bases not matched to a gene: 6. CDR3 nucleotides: TGCAGTGCTAGTTTGGGGACAGGGGAAACCGGGGAGCTGTTTTTT. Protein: CSASLGTGETGELFF.

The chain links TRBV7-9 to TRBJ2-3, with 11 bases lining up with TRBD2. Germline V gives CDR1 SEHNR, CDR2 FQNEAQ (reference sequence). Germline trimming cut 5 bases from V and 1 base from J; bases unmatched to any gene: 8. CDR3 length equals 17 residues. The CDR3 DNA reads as TGTGCCAGCAGCCCGGTCGGTAGCGGGAGGGGCACAGATACGCAGTATTTT. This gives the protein CASSPVGSGRGTDTQYF.